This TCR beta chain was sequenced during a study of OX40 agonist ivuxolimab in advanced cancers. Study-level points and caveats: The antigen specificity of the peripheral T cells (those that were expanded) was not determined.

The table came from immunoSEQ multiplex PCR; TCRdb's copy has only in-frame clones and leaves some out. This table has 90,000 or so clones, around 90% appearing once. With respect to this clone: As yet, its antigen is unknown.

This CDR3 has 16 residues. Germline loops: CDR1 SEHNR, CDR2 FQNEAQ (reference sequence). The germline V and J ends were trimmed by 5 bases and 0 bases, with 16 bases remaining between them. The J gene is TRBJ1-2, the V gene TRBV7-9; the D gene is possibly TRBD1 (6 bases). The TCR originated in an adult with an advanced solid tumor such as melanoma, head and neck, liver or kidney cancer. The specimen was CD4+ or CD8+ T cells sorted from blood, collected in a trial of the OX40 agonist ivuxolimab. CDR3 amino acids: CASSPGAETANYGYTF. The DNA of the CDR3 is TGTGCCAGCAGCCCAGGGGCGGAAACAGCTAACTATGGCTACACCTTC.